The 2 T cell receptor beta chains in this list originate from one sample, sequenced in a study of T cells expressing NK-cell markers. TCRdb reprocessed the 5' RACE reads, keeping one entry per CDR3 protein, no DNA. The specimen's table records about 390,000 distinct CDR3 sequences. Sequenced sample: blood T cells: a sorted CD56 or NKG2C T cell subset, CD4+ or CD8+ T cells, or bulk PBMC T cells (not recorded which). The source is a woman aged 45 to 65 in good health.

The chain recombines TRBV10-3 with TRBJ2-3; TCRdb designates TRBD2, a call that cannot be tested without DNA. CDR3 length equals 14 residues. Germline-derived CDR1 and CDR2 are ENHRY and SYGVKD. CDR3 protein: CAISGTSGRGTQYF.

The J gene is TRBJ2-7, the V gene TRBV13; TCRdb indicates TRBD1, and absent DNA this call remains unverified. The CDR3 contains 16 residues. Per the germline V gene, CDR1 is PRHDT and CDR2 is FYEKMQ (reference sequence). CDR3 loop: CASSFRRDMGWVEQYF. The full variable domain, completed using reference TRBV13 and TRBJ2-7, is AAGVIQSPRHLIKEKRETATLKCYPIPRHDTVYWYQQGPGQDPQFLISFYEKMQSDKGSIPDRFSAQQFSDYHSELNMSSLELGDSALYFCASSFRRDMGWVEQYFGPGTRLTVT.